This T cell receptor (beta chain) originates from a study of T cell responses to AZD1222 COVID-19 vaccine. Background on the study: Both about-4-week and about-12-week second-dose recipients were combined.

Overall study results and limits: In a largely white British group with more females than males, clonal diversity was possibly underestimated. Two AZD1222 administrations were followed by greater Spike-specific TCR breadth and depth. At 160-218 and 743-854, vaccine-associated CD4 TCRs were dominant, and they spanned spike.

Points on this clone: Antigen: not known.

Measured with immunoSEQ multiplex PCR; TCRdb has only the in-frame clones, and not every one. The sample yields about 110,000 clones, around 96% seen once. The V end lost 0 bases, the J end lost 0 bases, and 6 bases lay between the germline ends. Looked up from germline, CDR1 is SGHKS and CDR2 is YYEKEE (reference sequence). CDR3 length equals 14 residues. The rearrangement joins TRBV5-5 to TRBJ1-2; D is unclear. Here the sequenced sample was peripheral blood, taken on day 0 of AZD1222 vaccination. This sequence was found in an adult in good health. The CDR3 sequence: CASSLEGTNYGYTF. CDR3 coding DNA: TGTGCCAGCAGCTTGGAAGGGACTAACTATGGCTACACCTTC.